This entry features one T cell receptor (beta chain) sequence. The antigen remains unidentified. The data are from a study of blood T cells in healthy people across ages. General study findings and limits: There was a strong correlation between TCR beta diversity and naive T cell percentage.

Then a second PCR, running roughly 7 to 11 cycles, was carried out with a sample-barcoded 5' primer and a J-beta primer mix. TCRdb re-analysed the 5' RACE reads in MiXCR, keeping a single row per CDR3 protein. The top ten hold about 13% of the sample, which has roughly 680,000 distinct CDR3 sequences, 52% seen once. The sample comprised blood. This receptor was identified in an elderly woman in good health.

CDR3 sequence (DNA): TGTGCCAGCCTTTCTCCCGGGGAGCTGTTTTTT. Its protein is CASLSPGELFF. V usage is TRBV12-3 or TRBV12-4 and J usage is TRBJ2-2, with D unresolved. CDR3 length equals 11 residues. V was trimmed by 8 bases and J by 6 bases, leaving 7 bases between them.